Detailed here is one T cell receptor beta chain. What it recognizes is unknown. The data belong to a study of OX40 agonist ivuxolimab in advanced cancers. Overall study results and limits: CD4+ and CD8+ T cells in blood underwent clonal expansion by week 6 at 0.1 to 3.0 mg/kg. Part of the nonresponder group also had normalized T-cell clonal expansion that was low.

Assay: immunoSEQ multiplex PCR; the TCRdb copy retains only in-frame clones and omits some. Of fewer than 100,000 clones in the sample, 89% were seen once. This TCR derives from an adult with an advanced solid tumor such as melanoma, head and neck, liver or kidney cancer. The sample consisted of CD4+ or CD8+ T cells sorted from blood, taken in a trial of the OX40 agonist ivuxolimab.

For the CDR3, the DNA is TGTGCCAGCAGACGACAACAGGCGACCGGGGAGCTGTTTTTT. Its protein is CASRRQQATGELFF. The gene calls are TRBV6-6 and TRBJ2-2; D possibly corresponds to TRBD1 (5 bases). Trimming cost V 6 bases and J 5 bases, with 13 bases left between them. Germline V lookup: CDR1 MNHNY, CDR2 SVGAGI (reference sequence). The CDR3 loop spans 14 amino acids.